Below, 26 T cell receptor beta chains from the same sample are listed, as sequenced in a study of blood T cell repertoires in COVID-19. Sequenced by immunoSEQ multiplex PCR; TCRdb stores in-frame clones only, minus some. Of approximately 70,000 clones listed, more than 65% were seen once; the top ten hold roughly 0.83%. Sequencing was performed on peripheral blood. These TCRs come from a woman in her 70s with acute or convalescent COVID-19.

V and J are TRBV29-1 and TRBJ1-2, with 7 bases lining up with TRBD1. Trimming took 6 bases from V and 4 from J; bases not matched to a gene: 11. Germline assignment: CDR1 SQVTM and CDR2 ANQGSEA. The length of the CDR3 is 14 residues. The CDR3 loop is CSVEGAGQAYGYTF. DNA of the CDR3: TGCAGCGTAGAGGGGGCGGGACAAGCCTATGGCTACACCTTC.

The chain employs TRBV6-1 and TRBJ1-2, with no clear D. Looked up from germline, CDR1 is MNHNS and CDR2 is SASEGT. The CDR3 is 16 residues long. Trimming shortened V by 0 bases and J by 2 bases, and 13 bases separated the two germline ends. CDR3 in amino acids: CASSEAFADINYGYTF. For the CDR3, the DNA is TGTGCCAGCAGTGAAGCATTCGCCGACATAAACTATGGCTACACCTTC.

The genes are TRBV27 and TRBJ2-3; TRBD2 matches at 11 bases. V trimming: 6 bases; J trimming: 5 bases; junction bases outside the gene matches: 4. There are 14 residues in the CDR3. Germline V gene lookup returns CDR1 MNHEY and CDR2 SMNVEV (reference sequence). The CDR3, as DNA: TGTGCCAGCAGGGGACTAGCGGCACGAGATACGCAGTATTTT. It codes for CASRGLAARDTQYF.

The chain employs TRBV5-1 and TRBJ2-2; 7 bases are shared with TRBD2. The junction had 7 bases not matched to a gene; V was cut back by 7 bases and J by 7 bases. This CDR3 spans 13 amino acids. From germline, CDR1 is SGHRS and CDR2 YFSETQ. The CDR3 is CASSLALGGELFF. The CDR3 region has the DNA TGCGCCAGCTCACTAGCGTTAGGCGGGGAGCTGTTTTTT.

The V gene is TRBV7-9, the J gene TRBJ2-7; TRBD1 might be the D (6 bases). The ends were cut back, 5 bases at V and 4 bases at J, with 9 bases in the middle. Germline CDR1 SEHNR, CDR2 FQNEAQ (reference sequence). CDR3 length: 12 residues. The CDR3 DNA is TGTGCCAGCAGCCCCACAGGGTACGAGCAGTACTTC. Encoded protein: CASSPTGYEQYF.

The rearrangement links TRBV5-1 to TRBJ2-3, with a weak D call TRBD1 (5 bases). Deletions cut 2 bases from V and 2 bases from J, with 15 bases between. The CDR3 contains 16 residues. The germline V gene encodes CDR1 SGHRS and CDR2 YFSETQ. This chain's CDR3 is CASSLENRQFTDTQYF. CDR3 DNA: TGCGCCAGCAGCTTAGAGAACAGGCAATTCACAGATACGCAGTATTTT. The entire variable domain, with the rest obtained from reference TRBV5-1 and TRBJ2-3, is as follows: KAGVTQTPRYLIKTRGQQVTLSCSPISGHRSVSWYQQTPGQGLQFLFEYFSETQRNKGNFPGRFSGRQFSNSRSEMNVSTLELGDSALYLCASSLENRQFTDTQYFGPGTRLTVL.

The chain recombines TRBV19 with TRBJ2-1; 7 nucleotides match TRBD2. Trimming removed 6 bases from V and 2 bases from J; junction bases left unmatched: 10. The CDR3 extends over 16 amino acids. Per germline, CDR1 LNHDA and CDR2 SQIVND (reference sequence). The CDR3 DNA reads as TGTGCCAGTAGGATTGGGCGGGAGAGGGCCTACAATGAGCAGTTCTTC. Protein sequence: CASRIGRERAYNEQFF.

The V gene is TRBV27, the J gene TRBJ2-3; 7 bases agree with TRBD2. The CDR3 length is 17 residues. Unmatched junction bases numbered 17, after V lost 10 bases and J lost 1 base. The germline V gene encodes CDR1 MNHEY and CDR2 SMNVEV (reference sequence). CDR3 loop: CATGGGSWPTGTDTQYF. The CDR3 region has the DNA TGTGCCACTGGGGGGGGAAGTTGGCCGACTGGCACAGATACGCAGTATTTT.

This rearrangement joins TRBV2 to TRBJ2-6; D not resolved. The germline gives CDR1 SNHLY, CDR2 FYNNEI. The CDR3 spans 15 residues. The V end lost 8 bases, the J end lost 0 bases, and 11 bases lay between the germline ends. CDR3 protein: CASAFDPSGANVLTF. The CDR3 region has the DNA TGTGCCAGCGCGTTCGATCCCTCTGGGGCCAACGTCCTGACTTTC.

In this sample, this clone turned up a few times. The chain couples TRBV27 to TRBJ2-7, with 7 bases identical to TRBD1. The CDR3 consists of 14 residues. V lost 6 bases, J lost 2 bases, and 7 bases stayed unmatched. Germline lookup yields CDR1 MNHEY and CDR2 SMNVEV (reference sequence). The CDR3 loop reads CASSPRDSAYEQYF. In nucleotides, the CDR3 is TGTGCCAGCAGCCCTCGGGACAGTGCCTACGAGCAGTACTTC.

The chain couples TRBV5-1 to TRBJ2-5; 9 nucleotides align to TRBD1. The germline CDR1 and CDR2 sequences are SGHRS and YFSETQ. Losses at the gene ends were 2 bases for V and 3 bases for J; bases not matched to a gene: 2. CDR3 length equals 14 residues. The chain's CDR3 is CASSFDRGEETQYF. For the CDR3, the DNA is TGCGCCAGCAGCTTTGACAGGGGGGAAGAGACCCAGTACTTC.

This chain joins TRBV12-3 or TRBV12-4 and TRBJ2-1; the D gene is possibly TRBD2 (6 bases). Between the trimmed V and J ends, which lost 7 bases and 10 bases, there was a span of 14 bases. The CDR3 loop spans 12 amino acids. CDR3 sequence (DNA): TGTGCCAGCAACCTGAACGGGGGAGAGCAGTTCTTC. It is translated as CASNLNGGEQFF.

The CDR3 DNA reads TGTGCCAGCACCCAGGGGGCACGGGTGGAAAAACTGTTTTTT. It specifies CASTQGARVEKLFF. The chain carries TRBV5-6 and TRBJ1-4; 8 nucleotides agree with TRBD1. The CDR3 length is 14 residues. Germline values: CDR1 SGHDT, CDR2 YYEEEE. Trimming took 6 bases from V and 8 from J; bases not matched to a gene: 9.

J is TRBJ1-5 and V is TRBV2; 8 bases line up with TRBD1. V shed 4 bases and J 3 bases; nucleotides not matched to a gene: 8. Germline V CDR1 and CDR2: SNHLY, FYNNEI. This CDR3 region has 16 residues. The CDR3 sequence is CASSVKGRGHNQPQHF. The CDR3 bases are TGTGCCAGCAGTGTGAAAGGCAGGGGGCACAATCAGCCCCAGCATTTT.

The V and J genes are TRBV11-2 and TRBJ1-2, with TRBD1 identical over 10 bases. V was pared by 3 bases and J by 6 bases, with 10 bases of the junction left unmatched. The CDR3 totals 16 residues. CDR1 SGHAT and CDR2 FQNNGV come from the germline V gene. The chain's CDR3 is CASSFSRDRGAHGYTF. The CDR3 nucleotides read TGTGCCAGCAGCTTCTCCCGGGACAGGGGAGCGCATGGCTACACCTTC. Variable domain in full (rest from reference TRBV11-2 and TRBJ1-2): EAGVAQSPRYKIIEKRQSVAFWCNPISGHATLYWYQQILGQGPKLLIQFQNNGVVDDSQLPKDRFSAERLKGVDSTLKIQPAKLEDSAVYLCASSFSRDRGAHGYTFGSGTRLTVV.

The chain recombines TRBV27 with TRBJ2-1, with 12 bases identical to TRBD2. The CDR3 length is 14 residues. Trimming took 3 bases from V and 10 from J; bases not matched to a gene: 4. Looked up from germline, CDR1 is MNHEY and CDR2 is SMNVEV (reference sequence). The CDR3 spells CASSLRTSGAEQFF. CDR3 sequence (DNA): TGTGCCAGCAGTTTGAGGACTAGCGGGGCGGAGCAGTTCTTC.

The CDR3 here is CASSFPRTPDYEQYF. Written as DNA, the CDR3 is TGTGCCAGCAGCTTTCCAAGGACACCAGACTACGAGCAGTACTTC. The chain has TRBV5-5 and TRBJ2-7; D is possibly TRBD1 (5 bases). Trimming shortened V by 2 bases and J by 3 bases, and 15 bases separated the two germline ends. CDR3 length equals 15 residues. Germline CDR1 reads SGHKS; CDR2 reads YYEKEE (reference sequence). The full variable domain, rest sourced from reference TRBV5-5 and TRBJ2-7, is DAGVTQSPTHLIKTRGQQVTLRCSPISGHKSVSWYQQVLGQGPQFIFQYYEKEERGRGNFPDRFSARQFPNYSSELNVNALLLGDSALYLCASSFPRTPDYEQYFGPGTRLTVT.

The chain carries TRBV3-1 (or the pseudogene TRBV3-2) and TRBJ2-6; 8 nucleotides align to TRBD1. Germline lookup yields CDR1 LGHDT and CDR2 YNNKEL (reference sequence). This CDR3 region has 17 residues. The V gene end was trimmed by 1 base and the J gene end by 4 bases; junction bases not matched to a gene: 6. The CDR3 DNA sequence: TGTGCCAGCAGCCAAGTTCGGACAGGGACAGGGGCCAACGTCCTGACTTTC. This translates into CASSQVRTGTGANVLTF.

This sequence joins TRBV20-1 and TRBJ2-1; 10 nucleotides agree with TRBD2. Germline V gives CDR1 DFQATT, CDR2 SNEGSKA (reference sequence). The CDR3 is made up of 14 amino acids. With V trimmed by 3 bases and J by 6 bases, 5 bases remained unmatched. Written as DNA, the CDR3 is TGCAGTGCTAGTAGCGGGAGGAACCTCAATGAGCAGTTCTTC. This encodes CSASSGRNLNEQFF.

This clone was detected only once. The gene calls are TRBV30 and TRBJ2-3; perhaps TRBD2 as D (5 bases). The CDR3 sequence is 13 residues long. Germline loops: CDR1 GTSNPN, CDR2 SVGIG (reference sequence). Trimming shortened V by 4 bases and J by 3 bases, and 11 bases separated the two germline ends. The CDR3 DNA sequence: TGTGCCTGGACCCGGGATTGGACAGATACGCAGTATTTT. Amino acids: CAWTRDWTDTQYF.

This clone was observed once. The gene calls are TRBV6-6 and TRBJ2-1, with D perhaps matching TRBD1 (5 bases). The CDR3 is 13 amino acids. V lost 6 bases to trimming and J lost 3 bases, with 9 bases between them. Germline lookup yields CDR1 MNHNY and CDR2 SVGAGI (reference sequence). The CDR3 is CASSQTDYNEQFF. The CDR3 coding sequence is TGTGCCAGCAGCCAGACAGACTACAATGAGCAGTTCTTC.

This chain links TRBV5-1 with TRBJ1-5; D gene uncertain. Deletions cut 2 bases from V and 4 bases from J, with 13 bases between. CDR3 length: 15 residues. The germline CDR1 and CDR2 sequences are SGHRS and YFSETQ. The CDR3 is CASSFLPGGNQPQHF. CDR3 coding DNA: TGCGCCAGCAGCTTCCTGCCAGGTGGAAATCAGCCCCAGCATTTT.

V and J are TRBV3-1 (or the pseudogene TRBV3-2) and TRBJ2-3; TRBD2 matches 8 bases. The germline gives CDR1 LGHDT, CDR2 YNNKEL (reference sequence). The CDR3 is 14 amino acids. V shed 3 bases, J shed 3 bases, and the junction held 2 bases outside the gene matches. CDR3 nucleotide sequence: TGTGCCAGCAGCCATGGCGGGGGGACAGATACGCAGTATTTT. It is translated as CASSHGGGTDTQYF.

This chain links TRBV5-8 with TRBJ2-1; the D gene is possibly TRBD2 (5 bases). Deletions cut 3 bases from V and 12 bases from J, with 16 bases between. The germline V gene has CDR1 SGHTS and CDR2 YDEGEE. CDR3 size: 13 residues. The CDR3 spells CASSSQLDRGQFF. Here the CDR3 DNA reads TGTGCCAGCAGCTCCCAACTAGATCGGGGGCAGTTCTTC.

The chain employs TRBV28 and TRBJ1-3; D is undetermined. The length of the CDR3 is 15 residues. Germline V CDR1 and CDR2: MDHEN, SYDVKM. The V end lost 5 bases, the J end lost 2 bases, and 13 bases lay between the germline ends. The CDR3: CASSLAGSTGNTIYF. CDR3 DNA sequence: TGTGCCAGCAGTCTGGCCGGTAGCACTGGAAACACCATATATTTT.

CDR3 residues: CASRSTGTSGANVLTF. Written as DNA, the CDR3 is TGCGCCAGCAGGTCGACAGGGACCTCTGGGGCCAACGTCCTGACTTTC. The V gene is TRBV5-1, the J gene TRBJ2-6; 7 bases line up with TRBD1. The J segment lost 0 bases and the V segment lost 5 bases, leaving 5 bases of the junction unmatched. CDR1 is SGHRS and CDR2 is YFSETQ in the germline V gene. This CDR3 has 16 amino acids.